This is a list of T cell receptor beta chains from one sample in a study of T cells expressing NK-cell markers. With the 5' RACE reads reprocessed, TCRdb shows one record per CDR3 protein and no DNA. The listing contains a few hundred thousand distinct CDR3 sequences. The sequencing sample was made of blood T cells: a sorted CD56 or NKG2C T cell subset, CD4+ or CD8+ T cells, or bulk PBMC T cells (not recorded which). The receptors originated from a woman aged 45-65 years in good health. The CDR3 runs from the conserved cysteine through the conserved F or W.

>TRBJ1-1|TRBV12-3/TRBV12-4
CASRTFGPLNEAFF
>TRBJ2-1|TRBV11-3
CASSTGQGNNEQFF
>TRBJ2-1|TRBV7-6
CASSFSIDNEQFF
>TRBJ2-5|TRBV3-1
CASSQEETQYF
>TRBJ2-7|TRBV3-1
CASSQVRGLAEQYF
>TRBJ2-3|TRBV7-3
CASSSVEGLGSRDTQYF
>TRBJ2-5|TRBV20-1
CSARDWGRTSGSGETQYF
>TRBJ1-1|TRBV4-1
CASSQERSRNTEAFF
>TRBJ2-6|TRBV5-1
CASSLPSGANVLTF
>TRBJ2-7|TRBV10-3
CAISAGDGFYEQYF
>TRBJ2-3|TRBV5-4
CASRGGSPTDTQYF
>TRBJ1-5|TRBV3-1
CASSRAAGGQPQHF
>TRBJ2-3|TRBV4-1
CASSSGRAGTDTQYF
>TRBJ2-1|TRBV28
CASSLLGQVQTYNEQFF
>TRBJ1-1|TRBV7-8
CASSRPDRSTEAFF
>TRBJ2-5|TRBV12-5
CASGFEPETQYF
>TRBJ1-1|TRBV19
CASLRDSAAFF
>TRBJ2-3|TRBV10-3
CAIKGSTDTQYF
>TRBJ2-3|TRBV3-1
CASSLLTSGRRDTQYF
>TRBJ1-6|TRBV12-3/TRBV12-4
CASSFGAGDNSPLHF
>TRBJ2-3|TRBV20-1
CSALPSPDVADTQYF
>TRBJ1-2|TRBV5-1
CASSFDRLGNTF
>TRBJ1-4|TRBV3-1
CASKETGNEKLFF
>TRBJ2-1|TRBV12-3/TRBV12-4
CASSLPTIQDEQFF
>TRBJ2-7|TRBV5-1
CASSSTRSSYEQYF
>TRBJ2-1|TRBV30
CAWALGSDSDEQFF
>TRBJ1-3|TRBV2
CASSRDRSNPGNTIYF
>TRBJ1-1|TRBV20-1
CSARDLDKMNTEAFF
>TRBJ2-7|TRBV6-6
CASSYELAGNYEQYF
>TRBJ2-5|TRBV2
CASSEEATGLQETQYF
>TRBJ2-3|TRBV12-3/TRBV12-4
CASNLLGSTDTQYF